What follows are 20 T cell receptor beta chains derived from one specimen sequenced in a study of response to subunit inactivated influenza vaccine. MiXCR, applied by TCRdb to the RT-PCR reads, yields one record per CDR3 protein. Of 600,000 to 700,000 distinct CDR3 sequences listed, 13% to 15% are singletons. The source material was PBMCs from blood, sampled around 15 days before vaccination. The receptors originated from a man over 45 who received an inactivated influenza vaccine.

In this sample, this clonotype turned up a few times. The chain carries TRBV18 and TRBJ2-7; a weak D match, TRBD1 (6 bases). The CDR3 has 15 residues. The germline V gene encodes CDR1 KGHSH and CDR2 LQKENI. The V gene lost 3 bases and the J gene lost 2 bases, with 14 bases spanning the gap. The CDR3 nucleotides are TGTGCCAGCTCACCGGGCGCAGGGGATACCTACGAGCAGTACTTC. As protein: CASSPGAGDTYEQYF.

This clonotype was detected a few times. The chain links TRBV6-5 to TRBJ1-1, with D unresolved. The CDR3 is 15 amino acids. The V end lost 0 bases, the J end lost 5 bases, and 13 bases lay between the germline ends. CDR1 and CDR2 (germline): MNHEY, SVGAGI. CDR3 amino acids: CASSYSISQWTEAFF. CDR3 DNA sequence: TGTGCCAGCAGTTACTCGATCTCGCAGTGGACTGAAGCTTTCTTT.

This clonotype was seen many times. The chain joins TRBV11-2 to TRBJ2-5; tentative D call: TRBD2 (5 bases). Looked up from germline, CDR1 is SGHAT and CDR2 is FQNNGV. V lost 1 base and J lost 7, with 10 bases in between. The CDR3 loop spans 13 amino acids. In DNA, the CDR3 is TGTGCCAGCAGCTTAGTATCAGGAGGGACCCAGTACTTC. Its translation: CASSLVSGGTQYF.

The J gene is TRBJ2-1, the V gene TRBV12-5, with 13 bases aligning to TRBD2. Per germline, CDR1 LGHNT and CDR2 FRNRAP. The V and J ends lost 3 bases and 8 bases, in that order; junction bases with no gene match: 1. The CDR3 spans 14 residues. CDR3 DNA sequence: TGTGCTAGTGGTTTCGGACTAGCGGGAGATGAGCAGTTCTTC. Translation: CASGFGLAGDEQFF.

The chain is built from TRBV6-1 and TRBJ1-1; 7 nucleotides agree with TRBD1. The CDR3 covers 15 residues. J was trimmed by 4 bases and V by 7 bases; bases with no gene match: 12. Germline lookup yields CDR1 MNHNS and CDR2 SASEGT. The CDR3 bases are TGTGCCAGCAAACGAATACAGGGGAGCGGCACTGAAGCTTTCTTT. Protein product: CASKRIQGSGTEAFF.

This clonotype was recorded many times. The V and J genes are TRBV7-2 and TRBJ2-7, with TRBD2 matching 10 bases. Germline loops: CDR1 SGHTA, CDR2 FQGNSA. The CDR3 spans 15 residues. J was trimmed by 3 bases and V by 2 bases; bases with no gene match: 4. The CDR3 spells CASSLLPSGGYEQYF. In DNA, the CDR3 is TGTGCCAGCAGCTTACTTCCTAGCGGGGGCTACGAGCAGTACTTC.

The V gene is TRBV4-1, the J gene TRBJ2-7, with D uncertain. CDR1 is MGHRA and CDR2 is YSYEKL in the germline V gene. The CDR3 runs to 13 residues. Trimming pared 9 bases from V and 2 bases from J, leaving 14 bases between. For the CDR3, the DNA is TGCGCCAGTTCTCAGTGGCAGGCCTACGAGCAGTACTTC. Residues: CASSQWQAYEQYF.

This clonotype was counted at least ten times. The CDR3 loop is CASSLGESSGNTIYF. As DNA, the CDR3 is TGTGCCAGCAGCTTAGGGGAGTCCTCTGGAAACACCATATATTTT. The chain joins TRBV7-2 to TRBJ1-3, with D uncertain. The CDR3 consists of 15 residues. The V end was cut by 1 base, the J end by 0 bases, with 7 bases between. Germline V CDR1 and CDR2: SGHTA, FQGNSA.

This clonotype was counted between two and nine times. The J gene is TRBJ2-7, the V gene TRBV7-6; 8 bases are shared with TRBD2. Germline CDR1 reads SGHVS; CDR2 reads FNYEAQ. The CDR3 runs 16 residues. The V segment lost 5 bases and the J segment 0 bases; nucleotides outside the gene matches: 9. This chain's CDR3 is CASSQPGGAHSYEQYF. CDR3 coding DNA: TGTGCCAGCAGCCAGCCGGGGGGGGCCCACTCCTACGAGCAGTACTTC.

The chain has TRBV20-1 and TRBJ2-7, with 10 bases fitting TRBD2. This CDR3 has 15 residues. Trimming at V came to 2 bases and at J to 1 base, leaving 5 bases not matched to a gene. Germline V gene data show CDR1 as DFQATT and CDR2 as SNEGSKA (reference sequence). CDR3 loop: CSARRLAGASYEQYF. CDR3 coding DNA: TGCAGTGCTAGACGGCTAGCGGGGGCTTCCTACGAGCAGTACTTC.

The rearrangement links TRBV7-2 to TRBJ2-1, with D tentatively TRBD2 (6 bases). V gave up 3 bases and J gave up 3 bases, with 12 bases separating them. CDR1 and CDR2 from the germline V gene are SGHTA and FQGNSA. The CDR3 length is 15 residues. CDR3 region: CASSFSRGVYNEQFF. The CDR3 region has the DNA TGTGCCAGCAGCTTTTCTCGCGGGGTCTACAATGAGCAGTTCTTC.

The gene calls are TRBV7-2 and TRBJ2-3; 11 positions agree with TRBD1. The CDR3 totals 15 residues. With V trimmed by 6 bases and J by 8 bases, 10 bases remained unmatched. Germline V CDR1 and CDR2: SGHTA, FQGNSA. CDR3 region: CASRSGQGARGTQYF. The DNA for the CDR3 is TGTGCCAGCAGATCTGGACAGGGGGCGAGGGGTACGCAGTATTTT.

The chain combines TRBV4-3 with TRBJ2-4; 7 bases fit TRBD1. V dropped 0 bases and J dropped 4; count of bases not matched to a gene: 6. CDR3 size: 16 residues. Germline V CDR1 and CDR2: LGHNA, YSLEER. The CDR3 region has the DNA TGCGCCAGCAGCCAAGAGGCCAGGGGGTCTAAAAACATTCAGTACTTC. Translating gives CASSQEARGSKNIQYF.

This clonotype was recorded a few times. The CDR3 sequence is CASMDGANTGELFF. The DNA for the CDR3 is TGTGCCAGTATGGACGGGGCGAACACCGGGGAGCTGTTTTTT. This chain uses TRBV19 with TRBJ2-2; tentatively, D is TRBD2 (5 bases). CDR1 LNHDA and CDR2 SQIVND come from the germline V gene (reference sequence). Between the trimmed V and J ends, which lost 7 bases and 0 bases, there was a span of 9 bases. This CDR3 region has 14 residues.

The V gene is TRBV6-2 or TRBV6-3, the J gene TRBJ2-1, with 8 bases that match TRBD1. The germline V gene encodes CDR1 MNHEY and CDR2 SVGEGT. V was pared by 4 bases and J by 9 bases, with 8 bases of the junction left unmatched. CDR3 length: 14 amino acids. The CDR3 loop reads CASSSQQTGVEQFF. The CDR3 region has the DNA TGTGCCAGCAGTTCCCAACAGACAGGGGTTGAGCAGTTCTTC.

This clonotype was observed a few times. The chain has TRBV11-2 and TRBJ1-1, with no clear D. This CDR3 spans 14 amino acids. The germline gives CDR1 SGHAT, CDR2 FQNNGV. Trimming left V 7 bases short and J 4 bases short, with 16 bases between. The chain's CDR3 is CASNNYPQSTEAFF. In DNA form, the CDR3 reads TGTGCCAGCAACAATTACCCGCAGAGCACTGAAGCTTTCTTT.

CDR3 protein: CASSSEGRTGELFF. Written as DNA, the CDR3 is TGTGCCAGCAGTTCAGAGGGGAGGACCGGGGAGCTGTTTTTT. The chain links TRBV6-5 to TRBJ2-2; a weak D match, TRBD2 (6 bases). CDR1 is MNHEY and CDR2 is SVGAGI in the germline V gene. The CDR3 contains 14 residues. The V gene lost 4 bases and the J gene lost 5 bases, with 11 bases spanning the gap.

This clonotype showed up many times. The rearrangement links TRBV4-2 to TRBJ2-7; no clear D. The CDR3 runs 12 residues. CDR1 and CDR2 (germline): LGHNA, YNFKEQ. V gave up 4 bases and J gave up 6 bases, with 10 bases separating them. This CDR3 reads CASSPDGSEQYF. The CDR3 DNA sequence: TGTGCCAGCAGCCCGGACGGATCCGAGCAGTACTTC.

This clonotype was detected ten times or more. The chain has TRBV5-1 and TRBJ1-1; D gene unclear. V gave up 0 bases and J gave up 3 bases, with 9 bases separating them. Looked up from germline, CDR1 is SGHRS and CDR2 is YFSETQ. The CDR3 is made up of 14 amino acids. The CDR3 coding sequence is TGCGCCAGCAGCTTGGAGGTAGGGTACACTGAAGCTTTCTTT. It is translated as CASSLEVGYTEAFF.

This chain joins TRBV9 and TRBJ2-2; D might be TRBD2 (6 bases). V gave up 6 bases and J gave up 1 base, with 13 bases separating them. The CDR3 is made up of 15 amino acids. The germline gives CDR1 SGDLS, CDR2 YYNGEE. For the CDR3, the DNA is TGTGCCAGCACCACCGGAGGGAAGAACACCGGGGAGCTGTTTTTT. This sequence encodes CASTTGGKNTGELFF.